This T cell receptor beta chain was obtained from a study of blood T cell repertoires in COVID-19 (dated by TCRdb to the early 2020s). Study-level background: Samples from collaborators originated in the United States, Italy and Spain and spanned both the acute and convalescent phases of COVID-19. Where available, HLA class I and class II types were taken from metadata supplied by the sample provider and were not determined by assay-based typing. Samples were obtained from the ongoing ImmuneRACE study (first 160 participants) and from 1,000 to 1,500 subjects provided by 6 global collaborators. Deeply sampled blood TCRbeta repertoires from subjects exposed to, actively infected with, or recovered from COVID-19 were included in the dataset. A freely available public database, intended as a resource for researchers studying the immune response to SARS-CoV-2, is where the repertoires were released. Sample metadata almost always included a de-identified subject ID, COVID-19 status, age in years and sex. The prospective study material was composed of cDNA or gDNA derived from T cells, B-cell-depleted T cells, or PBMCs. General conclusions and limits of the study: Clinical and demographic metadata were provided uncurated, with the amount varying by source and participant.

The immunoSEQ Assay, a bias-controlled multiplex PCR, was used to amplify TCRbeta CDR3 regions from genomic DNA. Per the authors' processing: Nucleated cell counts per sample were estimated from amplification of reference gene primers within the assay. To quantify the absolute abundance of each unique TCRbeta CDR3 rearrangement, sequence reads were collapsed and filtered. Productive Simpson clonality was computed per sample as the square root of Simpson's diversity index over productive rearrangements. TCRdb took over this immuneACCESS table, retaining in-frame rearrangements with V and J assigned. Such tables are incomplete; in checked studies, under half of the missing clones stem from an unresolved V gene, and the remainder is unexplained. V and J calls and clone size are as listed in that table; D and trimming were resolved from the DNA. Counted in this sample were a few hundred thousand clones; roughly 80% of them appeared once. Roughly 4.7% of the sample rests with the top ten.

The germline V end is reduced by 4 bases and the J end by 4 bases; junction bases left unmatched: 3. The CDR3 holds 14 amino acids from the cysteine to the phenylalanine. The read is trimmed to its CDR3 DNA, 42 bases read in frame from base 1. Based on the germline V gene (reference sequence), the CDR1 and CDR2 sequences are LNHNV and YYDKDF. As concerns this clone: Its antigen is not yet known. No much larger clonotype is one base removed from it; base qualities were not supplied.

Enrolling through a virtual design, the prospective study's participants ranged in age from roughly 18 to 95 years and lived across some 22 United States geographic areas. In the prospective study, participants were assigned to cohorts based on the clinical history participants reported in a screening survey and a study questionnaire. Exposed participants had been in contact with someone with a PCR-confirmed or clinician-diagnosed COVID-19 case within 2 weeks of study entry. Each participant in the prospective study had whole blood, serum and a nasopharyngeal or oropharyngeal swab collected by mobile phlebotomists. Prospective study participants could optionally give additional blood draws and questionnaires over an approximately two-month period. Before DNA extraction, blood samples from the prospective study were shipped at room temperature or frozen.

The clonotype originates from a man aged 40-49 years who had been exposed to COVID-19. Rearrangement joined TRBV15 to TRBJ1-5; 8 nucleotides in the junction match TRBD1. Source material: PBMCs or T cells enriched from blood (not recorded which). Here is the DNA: TGTGCCACCAGCATAGACAGGGGAAATCAGCCCCAGCATTTT. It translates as CATSIDRGNQPQHF. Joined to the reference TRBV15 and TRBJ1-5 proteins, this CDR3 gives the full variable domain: DAMVIQNPRYQVTQFGKPVTLSCSQTLNHNVMYWYQQKSSQAPKLLFHYYDKDFNNEADTPDNFQSRRPNTSFCFLDIRSPGLGDTAMYLCATSIDRGNQPQHFGDGTRLSIL.